Presented here are 18 T cell receptor beta chains from one specimen sequenced in a study of cytotoxic CD8 clonotypes in ibrutinib-treated CLL (dated by TCRdb to 2020 to 2023). The meaning of the sample's time point label: approximately 25 months on ibrutinib. Library preparation was by the immunoSEQ multiplex PCR assay. In TCRdb, the immuneACCESS table is reduced to in-frame sequences with V and J assigned. These tables do not hold every clone; where another copy was compared, an unresolved V gene accounts for under half, and the others remain unexplained. Present in this sample are fewer than 50,000 clones, just over 65% of which were seen just once. The ten largest clones take up around a fifth of the sample. Sequences were derived from PBMCs, sampled after 24 months of ibrutinib treatment. These receptors were obtained from a human donor with chronic lymphocytic leukemia.

The V gene is TRBV20-1, the J gene TRBJ2-7; D gene unclear. The CDR3 runs to 11 residues. The germline V gene has CDR1 DFQATT and CDR2 SNEGSKA (reference sequence). Between the trimmed V and J ends, which lost 7 bases and 2 bases, there was a span of 9 bases. Here the CDR3 DNA reads TGCAGTGGTGGGCCTACCTACGAGCAGTACTTC. It codes for CSGGPTYEQYF.

The chain recombines TRBV5-6 with TRBJ2-3; D is possibly TRBD2 (6 bases). Trimming removed 0 bases from V and 1 base from J, with 6 bases in between. The CDR3 consists of 14 residues. Germline assignment: CDR1 SGHDT and CDR2 YYEEEE. DNA of the CDR3: TGTGCCAGCAGCTTGGGACTAGGCACAGATACGCAGTATTTT. This codes for CASSLGLGTDTQYF. Together with reference TRBV5-6 and TRBJ2-3, the CDR3 gives the full variable domain: DAGVTQSPTHLIKTRGQQVTLRCSPKSGHDTVSWYQQALGQGPQFIFQYYEEEERQRGNFPDRFSGHQFPNYSSELNVNALLLGDSALYLCASSLGLGTDTQYFGPGTRLTVL.

CDR3: CASSLQGINTGELFF. Here the CDR3 DNA reads TGTGCCAGCAGCCTACAGGGGATAAACACCGGGGAGCTGTTTTTT. This chain uses TRBV5-4 with TRBJ2-2, with 7 bases that match TRBD1. J was trimmed by 2 bases and V by 4 bases; bases with no gene match: 5. Germline assignment: CDR1 SGHNT and CDR2 YYREEE (reference sequence). CDR3 length: 15 residues.

The rearrangement links TRBV2 to TRBJ2-2; D assignment may be TRBD1 or TRBD2 (5 bases each). There are 14 residues in the CDR3. V lost 8 bases, J lost 2 bases, and 12 bases lay in between. Germline CDR1 is SNHLY and CDR2 is FYNNEI. CDR3 bases: TGTGCCAGCGCCGGGACGGCTAACACCGGGGAGCTGTTTTTT. It is translated as CASAGTANTGELFF.

This clone was picked up a small number of times. The DNA for the CDR3 is TGTGCCAGCAGCCAAAGAGACAGTCGTTACGGCCGTGAGCAGTTCTTC. This gives the protein CASSQRDSRYGREQFF. The chain joins TRBV7-8 to TRBJ2-1, with D perhaps TRBD1 (5 bases). Trimming cost V 5 bases and J 9 bases, with 23 bases left between them. The CDR3 runs 16 residues. The germline V gene encodes CDR1 SGHVS and CDR2 FQNEAQ.

The CDR3 is CASSLGQTRQYF. The CDR3 DNA follows: TGTGCCAGCAGCTTGGGACAAACCCGCCAGTACTTC. The chain uses TRBV5-4 and TRBJ2-7; D ambiguous. The germline V and J ends were trimmed by 0 bases and 10 bases, with 11 bases remaining between them. Germline lookup yields CDR1 SGHNT and CDR2 YYREEE (reference sequence). The CDR3 is 12 amino acids.

The chain recombines TRBV30 with TRBJ1-2, with TRBD1 as a possible D gene (5 bases). CDR3 size: 11 residues. With 2 bases removed from V and 7 bases from J, the gap between germline ends came to 8 bases. CDR1 GTSNPN and CDR2 SVGIG come from the germline V gene (reference sequence). The CDR3 loop is CAWSRDAGYTF. The DNA of the CDR3 is TGTGCCTGGAGTCGGGACGCTGGCTACACCTTC.

The chain recombines TRBV19 with TRBJ2-2, with 7 positions matching TRBD1. This CDR3 is 17 amino acids long. J gave up 1 base and V 6 bases, and 11 bases lay outside the gene matches. In germline, CDR1 is LNHDA, CDR2 SQIVND (reference sequence). CDR3 loop: CASRRGLDRLNTGELFF. CDR3 DNA: TGTGCCAGTAGACGTGGGTTGGACAGGTTGAACACCGGGGAGCTGTTTTTT.

The CDR3 spells CASSLQWDQNIQYF. CDR3 nucleotides: TGTGCCAGCAGCTTGCAGTGGGATCAAAACATTCAGTACTTC. The J gene is TRBJ2-4, the V gene TRBV5-6; D gene uncertain. The germline V gene encodes CDR1 SGHDT and CDR2 YYEEEE. The V end was cut by 1 base, the J end by 5 bases, with 10 bases between. The CDR3 length is 14 residues. The entire variable domain, with the rest obtained from reference TRBV5-6 and TRBJ2-4, is as follows: DAGVTQSPTHLIKTRGQQVTLRCSPKSGHDTVSWYQQALGQGPQFIFQYYEEEERQRGNFPDRFSGHQFPNYSSELNVNALLLGDSALYLCASSLQWDQNIQYFGAGTRLSVL.

This chain links TRBV27 with TRBJ2-7, with a tentative D call TRBD2 (7 bases). CDR1 and CDR2 (germline): MNHEY, SMNVEV (reference sequence). The CDR3 covers 16 residues. V was clipped by 1 base and J by 0 bases, with 13 bases between them. This chain's CDR3 is CASSLWAGAISYEQYF. As DNA, the CDR3 is TGTGCCAGCAGTTTATGGGCGGGGGCTATCTCCTACGAGCAGTACTTC.

The chain uses TRBV7-2 and TRBJ2-7, with TRBD1 matching over 8 bases. The CDR3 totals 12 residues. Germline CDR1 and CDR2: SGHTA and FQGNSA. V lost 7 bases and J lost 3; bases outside the gene matches: 2. The CDR3 protein is CASKQGGYEQYF. CDR3 sequence (DNA): TGTGCCAGCAAACAGGGGGGCTACGAGCAGTACTTC.

The chain couples TRBV5-1 to TRBJ1-5; D may be TRBD1 (5 bases). This CDR3 has 15 residues. V was trimmed by 2 bases and J by 7 bases, leaving 16 bases between them. CDR1 SGHRS and CDR2 YFSETQ come from the germline V gene. The CDR3: CASSFEWGVGQPQHF. The CDR3 DNA reads TGCGCCAGCAGCTTTGAATGGGGCGTTGGACAGCCCCAGCATTTT.

The chain combines TRBV7-2 with TRBJ2-5; D possibly uses TRBD1 or TRBD2 (6 bases each). In germline, CDR1 is SGHTA, CDR2 FQGNSA. The CDR3 is 15 residues long. Trimming stripped 5 bases from V and 5 bases from J, with 18 bases between. CDR3 residues: CASSPGGGPTETQYF. The DNA of the CDR3 is TGTGCCAGCAGCCCAGGAGGGGGGCCGACCGAGACCCAGTACTTC.

This clone was detected a few times. This chain joins TRBV7-8 and TRBJ1-1, with unresolved D. The V gene lost 2 bases and the J gene lost 11 bases, with 15 bases spanning the gap. CDR3 length: 13 residues. Germline V gene data show CDR1 as SGHVS and CDR2 as FQNEAQ. CDR3 in amino acids: CASSLFSDSGAFF. CDR3 DNA sequence: TGTGCCAGCAGCTTATTTTCGGACTCTGGGGCTTTCTTT.

The chain carries TRBV6-1 and TRBJ2-3; the match to TRBD2 covers 11 bases. Germline CDR1 MNHNS, CDR2 SASEGT. This CDR3 has 14 amino acids. The V and J ends lost 7 bases and 5 bases, in that order; junction bases with no gene match: 5. CDR3 residues: CASMVAGGGDTQYF. The CDR3 nucleotides read TGTGCCAGCATGGTAGCGGGAGGGGGAGATACGCAGTATTTT.

This clone has more than one count but fewer than ten. The rearrangement links TRBV27 to TRBJ2-7; the D gene could be TRBD1 or TRBD2 (6 bases each). Per germline, CDR1 MNHEY and CDR2 SMNVEV (reference sequence). Trimming took 2 bases from V and 2 from J, leaving 7 bases between them. There are 13 residues in the CDR3. The CDR3 DNA sequence: TGTGCCAGCAGTTTAGGGGGGCCCTACGAGCAGTACTTC. This encodes CASSLGGPYEQYF.

This rearrangement joins TRBV25-1 to TRBJ2-1; the D is unclear. Germline CDR1 and CDR2: MGHDK and SYGVNS. The CDR3 length is 11 residues. Trimming removed 6 bases from V and 8 bases from J, with 8 bases in between. In DNA, the CDR3 is TGTGCCAGCAGCCGCCTCCATGAGCAGTTCTTC. This codes for CASSRLHEQFF.

The gene calls are TRBV19 and TRBJ1-2, with 7 bases matching TRBD1. The length of the CDR3 is 14 residues. V shed 2 bases, J shed 8 bases, and the junction held 8 bases outside the gene matches. Germline V lookup: CDR1 LNHDA, CDR2 SQIVND (reference sequence). CDR3 sequence reads: CASSILGTVRGYTF. The CDR3 DNA is TGTGCCAGTAGTATATTAGGGACAGTGAGGGGCTACACCTTC.